The 5 T cell receptor beta chains presented below share a single source sample, sequenced in a study of siplizumab effects on memory and regulatory T cells. TCRdb's table, derived via immunoSEQ multiplex PCR, lists solely in-frame clones and lacks some. Of approximately 100,000 clones in the sample, around 94% were seen once. The sample taken for sequencing was non-Treg CD4+ T cells sorted from blood. The origin of the receptors is a human donor in good health.

The rearrangement uses TRBV28 and TRBJ1-5; D is undetermined. This CDR3 region has 17 residues. Trimming removed 7 bases from V and 9 bases from J, with 28 bases in between. The germline CDR1 and CDR2 sequences are MDHEN and SYDVKM. The CDR3 DNA follows: TGTGCCAGCAATTTTCCCCTATCAGGACGGGTTGTTGGGCCCCAGCATTTT. Translation: CASNFPLSGRVVGPQHF.

The chain combines TRBV5-1 with TRBJ1-1; D may be TRBD1 (6 bases). V lost 4 bases and J lost 1, with 11 bases in between. The CDR3 extends over 14 amino acids. CDR1 SGHRS and CDR2 YFSETQ come from the germline V gene. The CDR3 loop is CASSRGPSNTEAFF. The CDR3 nucleotides read TGCGCCAGCAGCCGGGGGCCCTCGAACACTGAAGCTTTCTTT. Supplemented by reference TRBV5-1 and TRBJ1-1, the full variable domain reads KAGVTQTPRYLIKTRGQQVTLSCSPISGHRSVSWYQQTPGQGLQFLFEYFSETQRNKGNFPGRFSGRQFSNSRSEMNVSTLELGDSALYLCASSRGPSNTEAFFGQGTRLTVV.

This chain links TRBV21-1 with TRBJ2-4; the DNA was not used to check the table's D call, TRBD1. TRBV21-1 is flagged as a pseudogene. The CDR3 has 16 residues. Here the CDR3 reads CASSKIRDRSQNIQYF. CDR3 DNA: TGTGCCAGCAGCAAGATTCGGGACAGAAGTCAAAACATTCAGTACTTC.

The CDR3 sequence: CASSSGGAVTDTQYF. CDR3 sequence (DNA): TGTGCCAGCAGCTCAGGGGGCGCCGTCACAGATACGCAGTATTTT. The V gene is TRBV6-6, the J gene TRBJ2-3; TRBD1 aligns across 8 bases. The length of the CDR3 is 15 residues. V lost 6 bases, J lost 2 bases, and 7 bases stayed unmatched. CDR1 and CDR2 from the germline V gene are MNHNY and SVGAGI (reference sequence).

The chain is built from TRBV30 and TRBJ2-1; 7 bases fit TRBD1. This CDR3 has 18 amino acids. Germline CDR1 reads GTSNPN; CDR2 reads SVGIG (reference sequence). V trimming: 6 bases; J trimming: 4 bases; junction bases outside the gene matches: 21. CDR3 nucleotide sequence: TGTGCCTGCCGATCGTTCCGGACAGGCGGTCTCGGGTACAATGAGCAGTTCTTC. Encoded protein: CACRSFRTGGLGYNEQFF.